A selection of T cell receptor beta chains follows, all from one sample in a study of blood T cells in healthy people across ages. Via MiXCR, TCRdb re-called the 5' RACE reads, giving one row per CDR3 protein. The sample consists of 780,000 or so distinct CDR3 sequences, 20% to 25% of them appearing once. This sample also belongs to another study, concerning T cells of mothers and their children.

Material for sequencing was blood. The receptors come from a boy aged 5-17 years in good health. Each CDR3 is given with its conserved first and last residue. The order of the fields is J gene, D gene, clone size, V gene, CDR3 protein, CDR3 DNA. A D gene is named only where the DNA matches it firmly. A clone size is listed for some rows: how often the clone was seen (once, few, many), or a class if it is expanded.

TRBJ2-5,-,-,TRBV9,CASSVAEGFGETQYF,TGTGCCAGCAGCGTAGCGGAGGGTTTTGGAGAGACCCAGTACTTC
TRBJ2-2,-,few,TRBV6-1,CASVHGGPNTGELFF,TGTGCCAGCGTACACGGGGGGCCGAACACCGGGGAGCTGTTTTTT
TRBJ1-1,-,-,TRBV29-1,CSVDDRLNTEAFF,TGCAGCGTTGACGACAGGTTGAACACTGAAGCTTTCTTT
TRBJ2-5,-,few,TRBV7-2,CASSPREGRETQYF,TGTGCCAGCAGCCCCAGGGAAGGGCGCGAGACCCAGTACTTC
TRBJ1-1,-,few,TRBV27,CASSLFSVNTEAFF,TGTGCCAGCAGTTTATTTTCAGTTAACACTGAAGCTTTCTTT
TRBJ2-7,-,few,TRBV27,CASSLQRGHEQYF,TGTGCCAGCAGTTTGCAGAGAGGGCACGAGCAGTACTTC
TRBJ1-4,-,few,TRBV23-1,CASRLKGNRVDNEKLFF,TGCGCCAGCAGGCTAAAGGGCAACAGGGTCGATAATGAAAAACTGTTTTTT
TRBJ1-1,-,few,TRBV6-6,CASTNYRVPFF,TGTGCCAGCACCAACTACCGGGTACCTTTCTTT
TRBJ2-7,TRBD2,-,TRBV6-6,CASSYLGGGSYEQYF,TGTGCCAGCAGTTATTTGGGGGGGGGATCGTACGAGCAGTACTTC
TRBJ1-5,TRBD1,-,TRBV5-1,CASSIRTGPDQPQHF,TGCGCCAGCAGCATCCGGACAGGGCCGGATCAGCCCCAGCATTTT
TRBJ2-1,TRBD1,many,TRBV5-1,CASSPDRLEGEQFF,TGCGCCAGCAGCCCGGACAGGTTAGAGGGTGAGCAGTTCTTC
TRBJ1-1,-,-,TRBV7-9,CASSLRIYTEAFF,TGTGCCAGCAGCCTTAGAATCTACACTGAAGCTTTCTTT
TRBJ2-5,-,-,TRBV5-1,CASSPGTFQETQSF,TGCGCCAGCAGCCCCGGGACATTTCAAGAGACCCAGTCCTTC
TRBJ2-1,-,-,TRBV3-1,CASSQSGSDEQFF,TGTGCCAGCAGCCAAAGCGGGTCGGATGAGCAGTTCTTC
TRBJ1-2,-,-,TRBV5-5,CASSLNSGGGNYGYTF,TGTGCCAGCAGCTTAAACTCAGGCGGTGGCAACTATGGCTACACCTTC
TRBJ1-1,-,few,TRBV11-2,CASSPLRTNTEAFF,TGTGCCAGCAGCCCCCTTAGGACGAACACTGAAGCTTTCTTT
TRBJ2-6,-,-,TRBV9,CASSKVTGANVLTF,TGTGCCAGCTCTAAGGTGACTGGGGCCAACGTCCTGACTTTC
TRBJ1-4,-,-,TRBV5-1,CASSSGMINEKLFF,TGCGCCAGCAGCTCCGGCATGATTAATGAAAAACTGTTTTTT
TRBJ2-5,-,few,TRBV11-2,CASSPTSQGGFAETQYF,TGTGCCAGCAGCCCGACTTCCCAAGGGGGTTTTGCAGAGACCCAGTACTTC
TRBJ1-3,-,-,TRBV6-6,CASSYRSSGNTIYF,TGTGCCAGCAGTTATCGGTCCTCTGGAAACACCATATATTTT
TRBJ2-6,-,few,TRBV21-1,CAGSKVTGSGANVLTF,TGTGCCGGCAGCAAAGTTACAGGCTCTGGGGCCAACGTCCTGACTTTC
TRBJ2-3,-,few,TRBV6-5,CASSYNRDRITDTQYF,TGTGCCAGCAGTTACAACAGGGATAGGATCACAGATACGCAGTATTTT
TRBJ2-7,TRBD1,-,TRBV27,CASKISGGTYEQYF,TGTGCCAGCAAGATATCAGGGGGAACCTACGAGCAGTACTTC
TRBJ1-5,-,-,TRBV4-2,CASSQSGVNQPQHF,TGTGCCAGCAGCCAATCTGGGGTCAATCAGCCCCAGCATTTT
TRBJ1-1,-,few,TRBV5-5,CASSKSATTNTEAFF,TGTGCCAGCAGTAAGTCGGCGACGACGAACACTGAAGCTTTCTTT
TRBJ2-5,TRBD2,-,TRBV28,CATMGLADPRGETQYF,TGTGCCACCATGGGACTAGCGGACCCACGTGGGGAGACCCAGTACTTC
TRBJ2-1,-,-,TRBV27,CASSPIGGEQFF,TGTGCCAGCAGCCCGATAGGGGGTGAGCAGTTCTTC
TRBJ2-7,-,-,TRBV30,CAWSTDRYEQYF,TGTGCCTGGAGTACCGACAGATACGAGCAGTACTTC
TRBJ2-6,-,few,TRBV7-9,CASSLARSSGANVLTF,TGTGCCAGCAGCTTAGCGAGGAGCTCTGGGGCCAACGTCCTGACTTTC
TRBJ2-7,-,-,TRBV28,CASSSSGRGQYEQYF,TGTGCCAGCAGTTCTAGCGGCAGGGGGCAATACGAGCAGTACTTC
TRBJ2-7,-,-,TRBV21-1,CASSKGLPTSLEQYF,TGTGCCAGCAGCAAAGGGCTCCCGACTAGCCTCGAGCAGTACTTC
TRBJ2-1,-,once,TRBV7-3,CASSLTSGVGVEQFF,TGTGCCAGCAGCTTAACGTCGGGTGTGGGGGTTGAGCAGTTCTTC
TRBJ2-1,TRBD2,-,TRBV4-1,CASRNLAGVNNEQFF,TGCGCCAGCAGGAACCTAGCGGGGGTGAACAATGAGCAGTTCTTC
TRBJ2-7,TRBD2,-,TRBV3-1,CASSRGTSGRAYEQYF,TGTGCCAGCAGCCGCGGGACTAGCGGGAGGGCGTACGAGCAGTACTTC
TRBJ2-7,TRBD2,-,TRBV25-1,CASSEYWSSGRVEQYF,TGTGCCAGCAGTGAATACTGGTCTAGCGGGAGAGTCGAGCAGTACTTC
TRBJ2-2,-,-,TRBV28,CASQAGAVGELFF,TGTGCCAGCCAAGCAGGGGCGGTCGGGGAGCTGTTTTTT
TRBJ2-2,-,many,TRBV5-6,CASSWGTDRNTGELFF,TGTGCCAGCAGCTGGGGCACCGACCGCAACACCGGGGAGCTGTTTTTT
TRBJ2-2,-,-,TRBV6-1,CASSEIRAGELFF,TGTGCCAGCAGTGAAATCAGGGCCGGGGAGCTGTTTTTT
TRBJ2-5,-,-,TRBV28,CASSVPQGLAIQETQYF,TGTGCCAGCAGTGTCCCTCAGGGACTGGCGATTCAAGAGACCCAGTACTTC
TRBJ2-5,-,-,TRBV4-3,CARGFETQYF,TGCGCCCGGGGTTTCGAGACCCAGTACTTC
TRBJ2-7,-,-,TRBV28,CASNLGGVEQYF,TGTGCCAGCAACCTAGGAGGGGTCGAGCAGTACTTC
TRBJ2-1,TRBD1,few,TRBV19,CASTSRQGADNEQFF,TGTGCCAGTACTTCTCGACAGGGAGCGGACAATGAGCAGTTCTTC
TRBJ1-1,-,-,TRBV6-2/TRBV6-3,CASSYRLRARVNRSTEAFF,TGTGCCAGCAGTTACAGGTTAAGGGCACGAGTTAATCGAAGCACTGAAGCTTTCTTT
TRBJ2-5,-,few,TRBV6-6,CASSFPGDKETQYF,TGTGCCAGCAGTTTCCCCGGCGACAAAGAGACCCAGTACTTC
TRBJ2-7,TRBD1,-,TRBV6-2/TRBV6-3,CASSYSPTGSYEQYF,TGTGCCAGCAGCTACTCTCCGACAGGGAGCTACGAGCAGTACTTC
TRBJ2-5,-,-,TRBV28,CASSYGKGETQYF,TGTGCCAGCAGTTACGGGAAAGGAGAGACCCAGTACTTC
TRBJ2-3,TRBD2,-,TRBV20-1,CSARDIAGGPPDTQYF,TGCAGTGCTCGAGATATAGCGGGAGGGCCCCCAGATACGCAGTATTTT
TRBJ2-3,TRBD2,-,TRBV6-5,CASSTRLAVTDTQYF,TGTGCCAGCAGTACCCGACTAGCTGTGACAGATACGCAGTATTTT
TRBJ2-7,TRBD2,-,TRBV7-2,CASSFGLAGDGTYEQYF,TGTGCCAGCAGCTTCGGACTAGCGGGGGACGGAACCTACGAGCAGTACTTC
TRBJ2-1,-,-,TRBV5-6,CASTMRGQLYNEQFF,TGTGCCAGCACGATGCGGGGACAGCTCTACAATGAGCAGTTCTTC
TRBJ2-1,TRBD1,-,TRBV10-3,CAISRDDRVTYNEQFF,TGTGCCATCAGTAGGGACGACAGGGTCACCTACAATGAGCAGTTCTTC
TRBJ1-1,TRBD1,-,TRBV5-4,CASSFARGQAGTEAFF,TGTGCCAGCAGCTTTGCCCGAGGACAGGCGGGGACTGAAGCTTTCTTT
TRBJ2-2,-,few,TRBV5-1,CASSPKNTGTNTGELFF,TGCGCCAGCAGCCCCAAAAATACTGGAACGAACACCGGGGAGCTGTTTTTT
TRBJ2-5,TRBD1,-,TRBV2,CASRIRQGEETQYF,TGTGCCAGCAGGATTCGACAGGGTGAAGAGACCCAGTACTTC
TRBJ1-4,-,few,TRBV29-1,CSVEVIGEKLFF,TGCAGCGTTGAAGTTATCGGGGAAAAACTGTTTTTT
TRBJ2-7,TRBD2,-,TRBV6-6,CASSDGTSGSYEQYF,TGTGCCAGCAGCGATGGGACTAGCGGGTCCTACGAGCAGTACTTC
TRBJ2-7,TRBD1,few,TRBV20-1,CSARAVEGTGLYEQYF,TGCAGTGCTAGAGCGGTTGAAGGGACAGGGCTATACGAGCAGTACTTC
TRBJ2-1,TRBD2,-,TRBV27,CASSPELAGGMGDEQFF,TGTGCCAGCAGTCCGGAACTAGCGGGAGGAATGGGCGATGAGCAGTTCTTC
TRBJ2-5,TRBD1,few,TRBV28,CASSFSRGLLETQYF,TGTGCCAGCAGTTTTAGCAGGGGGCTGTTGGAGACCCAGTACTTC
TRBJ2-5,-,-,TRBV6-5,CASSYPGASGTQETQYF,TGTGCCAGCAGTTACCCCGGCGCATCGGGAACCCAAGAGACCCAGTACTTC